This T cell receptor (beta chain) was identified during a study of naive and memory T cell subsets (dated by TCRdb to 2015 to 2018). General notes on the study: An open-source, UMI-based TCR alpha and beta sequencing pipeline was applied to sorted naive and memory peripheral blood T cell subsets. The results of the functional CMV T cell responses matched the IgG serology results in every case. RNA was DNase-treated and reverse transcribed with TCR constant-region primers, mostly using SuperScript III. Overall results and qualifications from the work: In both CD4 and CD8 cells, the Gini index increased while Shannon and inverse Simpson diversity decreased from naive through CM, EM and EMRA. The repertoire findings for the naive and memory subsets could not be validated, as no ground truth was available. RNA-based TCR counts may be influenced by expression changes linked to T cell activation and differentiation. Each clonotype was defined as a single alpha or beta chain sequence rather than as a paired alpha/beta receptor. Once error correction was done, more than 90% of naive TCR sequences showed up just once, which made the naive abundance distributions much steeper than those of the memory subsets. The abundance of TCRs followed a power law with an exponent that differed between naive and memory subsets yet stayed consistent across the three individuals.

From the second PCR step onward, the TCR alpha chain libraries and the TCR beta chain libraries were amplified separately. The CMV status of each donor was determined by measuring IFNgamma production from CD4+ T cells after fresh PBMCs had been stimulated overnight with CMV viral lysate. CD4 T cells were positively selected with Miltenyi beads, followed by positive selection of CD8 T cells from the CD4-negative fraction. After staining for CD3, CD4, CD8, CD45RA, CD27 and a live/dead dye, cells were sorted on a BD Aria II into four subsets based on CD45RA and CD27. Blood came from three healthy volunteers, each fractionated into CD4 and CD8 T cells and then into four differentiation subsets. About 120 ml of peripheral blood was drawn per donor, and PBMC were isolated by Ficoll-Paque PLUS density-gradient centrifugation. Sorted cells were lysed in RLT buffer, and RNA was extracted with a Qiagen RNeasy kit and stored at -80°C.

The table lists this clonotype with a few counts. This clone's antigen is unknown. No clone much larger than this one lies a single base away; base qualities are absent. Preparation of the library involved UMI-ligation and nested PCR. The beta constant-region primer was an equimolar mix of two oligonucleotides covering both TRBC1 and TRBC2. The ligated cDNA went through four rounds of PCR with nested alpha and beta constant-region primers together with the SP2 primer. A single-stranded oligonucleotide bearing the SP2 primer plus a 12-nucleotide UMI was ligated onto the 3' end of the cDNA by T4 RNA ligase 1. Incubation of the ligation reaction was carried out at 16 degrees C for about 18-25 hours. PCR2 was usually performed as a SYBR Green qPCR and halted at a preset threshold so that over-amplification would not occur. Agencourt AMPure XP magnetic beads were used for all purifications after the first. Library amounts were measured by Qubit and library quality was assessed on a TapeStation, where the main peak was expected at around 650 bp. The pooled libraries were sequenced on an Illumina MiSeq using v2 2x251 paired-end kits, which usually yielded roughly 0.95-2.2 million reads per sample. Each sample library was pooled at approximately 4.2 nM, and about 4.5-7.5% PhiX was included to improve cluster recognition. Per the source publication's procedure: FASTQ reads processed by Demultiplexor were assigned V and J genes by Decombinator through tag matching that tolerated a single base-pair mismatch. By using UMIs, Collapsinator corrected both sequencing errors and the frequency errors caused by PCR heterogeneity. CDR3Translator translated TCRs and extracted CDR3s from the conserved cysteine to the FGXG phenylalanine, flagging non-productive sequences. Gini, Shannon entropy and inverse Simpson indices were computed after subsampling the repertoires to the same number of UMI-defined TCRs. Within the linear range, a power law was fitted to clonotype abundance distributions using maximum likelihood. On one naive CD8 sample, the pipeline and MIGEC gave similar UMI counts, unique TCR numbers and clonal distributions. The repertoires were searched for approximately 7,000 CMV-associated CDR3 sequences that had been compiled from VDJdb and a published dataset. TCRdb reprocessing: public reads trimmed at Q25 with fastp, clones called with MiXCR, in-frame beta chains kept. Rows merge per CDR3 protein into single entries with the most common DNA and genes. TCRdb's processing, not the authors', yielded these V and J calls. The table for this sample lists about 120,000 distinct CDR3 sequences; just over 35% of them were counted only once. The ten largest clones take up roughly 0.86% of the sample.

Sequences MDHEN (CDR1) and SYDVKM (CDR2) are obtained from the germline V gene. The CDR3 holds 11 amino acids from the cysteine to the phenylalanine. Only the CDR3 part of the read is kept: 33 bases, read in frame from the first base. V and J are truncated by 7 bases and 1 base respectively, leaving an intervening sequence of 4 bases. The sample was central memory CD4+ T cells from blood. The cell subset or site label corresponds to: central memory, CD45RA- CD27+. The clonotype originates from a human donor in good health. The sequence joins TRBV28 to TRBJ1-1; the D gene lacks a confident call. The CDR3 reads as follows: CASKRNTEAFF. The nucleotide sequence is TGTGCCAGCAAACGGAACACTGAAGCTTTCTTT.